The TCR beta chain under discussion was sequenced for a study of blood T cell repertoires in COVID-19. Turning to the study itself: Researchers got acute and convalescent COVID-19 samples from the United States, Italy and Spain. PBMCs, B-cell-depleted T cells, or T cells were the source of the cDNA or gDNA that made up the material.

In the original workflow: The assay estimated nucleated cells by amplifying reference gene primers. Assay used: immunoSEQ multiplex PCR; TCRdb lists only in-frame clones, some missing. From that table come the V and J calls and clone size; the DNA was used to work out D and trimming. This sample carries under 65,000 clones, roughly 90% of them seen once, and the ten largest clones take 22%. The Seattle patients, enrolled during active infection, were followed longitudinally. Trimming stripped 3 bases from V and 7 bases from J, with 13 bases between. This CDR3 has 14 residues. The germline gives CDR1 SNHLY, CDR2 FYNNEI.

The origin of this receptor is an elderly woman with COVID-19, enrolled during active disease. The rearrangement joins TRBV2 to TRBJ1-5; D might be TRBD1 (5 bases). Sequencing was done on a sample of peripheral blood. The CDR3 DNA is TGTGCCAGCAGTGAGAGCAGGGAAAGGCAGCCCCAGCATTTT. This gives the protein CASSESRERQPQHF.